One and the same sample provided the 19 T cell receptor beta chains below, sequenced in a study of spatial heterogeneity in lung cancer. MiXCR was run by TCRdb on the 5' RACE reads, yielding one entry per CDR3 protein. The sample records 26,000 or so distinct CDR3 sequences, roughly 12% being singletons. Sample time point: sample taken at primary tumor resection. Without sorting, whole RNA was sequenced from tumor, nontumor lung or frozen PBMC. Sequenced here: PBMCs, sampled at surgery. The receptors come from a female donor with early-stage non-small cell lung cancer.

V gene TRBV10-3 combines with J gene TRBJ2-7; possibly TRBD1 or TRBD2 for D (5 bases each). CDR3 length: 12 amino acids. Germline V gene sequence: CDR1 ENHRY, CDR2 SYGVKD. Trimming took 3 bases from V and 9 from J, leaving 12 bases between them. As DNA, the CDR3 is TGTGCCATCAGTGATGGGCAGAGGGGGCAGTACGTC. Its protein product is CAISDGQRGQYV.

This clonotype was seen many times. The V and J genes are TRBV6-2 or TRBV6-3 and TRBJ2-7, with 9 nucleotides matching TRBD2. This CDR3 spans 15 amino acids. J was trimmed by 5 bases and V by 2 bases; bases with no gene match: 7. Germline values: CDR1 MNHEY, CDR2 SVGEGT. The DNA for the CDR3 is TGTGCCAGCAGTTACGTGGCTAGCGGGAACCACGAGCAGTACTTC. Its translation: CASSYVASGNHEQYF.

This clonotype was picked up many times. V usage is TRBV11-2 and J usage is TRBJ1-5; no firm D call. Germline V gene lookup returns CDR1 SGHAT and CDR2 FQNNGV. The CDR3 contains 16 residues. V gave up 1 base and J gave up 3 bases, with 13 bases separating them. The CDR3 is CASSLGGTGFNQPQHF. For the CDR3, the DNA is TGTGCCAGCAGCTTAGGGGGTACGGGGTTCAATCAGCCCCAGCATTTT.

This clonotype was observed a few times. The chain uses TRBV24-1 and TRBJ2-7, with D tentatively TRBD1 or TRBD2 (6 bases each). From germline, CDR1 is KGHDR and CDR2 SFDVKD. V was shortened by 5 bases and J by 4 bases, with 17 bases between the two germline ends. This CDR3 has 15 residues. CDR3 amino acids: CATSGSGDTPYEQYF. The DNA of the CDR3 is TGTGCCACCAGTGGCTCGGGGGACACTCCTTACGAGCAGTACTTC.

This clonotype showed up many times. The chain combines TRBV7-3 with TRBJ2-1; D gene uncertain. Deletions cut 7 bases from V and 1 base from J, with 11 bases between. Germline V gene lookup returns CDR1 SGHTA and CDR2 FQGTGA. The CDR3 extends over 14 amino acids. The CDR3 sequence is CASTWSLSYNEQFF. Here the CDR3 DNA reads TGTGCCAGCACGTGGTCTTTATCCTACAATGAGCAGTTCTTC. Filled out from reference TRBV7-3 and TRBJ2-1, the complete variable domain reads GAGVSQTPSNKVTEKGKYVELRCDPISGHTALYWYRQSLGQGPEFLIYFQGTGAADDSGLPNDRFFAVRPEGSVSTLKIQRTERGDSAVYLCASTWSLSYNEQFFGPGTRLTVL.

This clonotype was seen a handful of times. The chain has TRBV30 and TRBJ2-3, with TRBD1 identical over 7 bases. The germline CDR1 and CDR2 sequences are GTSNPN and SVGIG (reference sequence). The ends lost 0 bases at V and 2 bases at J; junction bases unmatched: 5. This CDR3 is built from 15 residues. The CDR3 region is CAWSVGRGHTDTQYF. The CDR3 DNA sequence: TGTGCCTGGAGTGTAGGAAGGGGGCACACAGATACGCAGTATTTT.

This clonotype has a count of ten or more. The V call is TRBV28, the J call TRBJ2-5; no reliable D call. The length of the CDR3 is 14 residues. The V gene lost 6 bases and the J gene lost 0 bases, with 11 bases spanning the gap. CDR1 is MDHEN and CDR2 is SYDVKM in the germline V gene. CDR3 in DNA: TGTGCCAGCAGACTCCCTGAGTACCAAGAGACCCAGTACTTC. Protein sequence: CASRLPEYQETQYF.

This clonotype was found many times. J is TRBJ2-7 and V is TRBV7-8; 8 bases agree with TRBD1. CDR1 and CDR2 (germline): SGHVS, FQNEAQ. The CDR3 is made up of 15 amino acids. Trimming removed 0 bases from V and 3 bases from J; junction bases left unmatched: 4. The CDR3 loop is CASSLAVGQGYEQYV. The DNA for the CDR3 is TGTGCCAGCAGCTTAGCGGTAGGACAGGGCTACGAGCAGTACGTC.

This clonotype was counted at least ten times. The chain is built from TRBV7-2 and TRBJ2-5; 10 positions agree with TRBD1. The CDR3 loop spans 15 amino acids. After removal of 3 bases from V and 4 bases from J, the junction contained 5 bases not matched to a gene. Germline CDR1 and CDR2: SGHTA and FQGNSA. The CDR3 here is CASSFGTGDRETQYF. CDR3 bases: TGTGCCAGCAGCTTCGGGACAGGGGATCGAGAGACCCAGTACTTC.

In its sample, this clonotype was seen many times. V is TRBV7-9 and J is TRBJ2-3, with TRBD2 as a possible D gene (6 bases). Deletions cut 0 bases from V and 2 bases from J, with 9 bases between. Germline-derived CDR1 and CDR2 are SEHNR and FQNEAQ (reference sequence). The CDR3 contains 15 residues. Here the CDR3 reads CASSLAGGPTDTQYF. The CDR3 DNA is TGTGCCAGCAGCTTAGCGGGAGGACCCACAGATACGCAGTATTTT.

The chain links TRBV19 to TRBJ1-2; TRBD1 matches 9 bases. J lost 2 bases, V lost 7 bases, and 8 bases had no gene match. CDR3 length: 15 amino acids. Germline CDR1 reads LNHDA; CDR2 reads SQIVND (reference sequence). CDR3 DNA sequence: TGTGCCAGTACCCATGGGACAGGGCTCAACTATGGCTACACCTTC. This translates into CASTHGTGLNYGYTF.

The rearrangement links TRBV27 to TRBJ2-7; D gene ambiguous. The CDR3 covers 11 residues. Trimming removed 8 bases at V and 5 bases at J, with 10 bases between. CDR1 MNHEY and CDR2 SMNVEV come from the germline V gene (reference sequence). The CDR3 DNA reads TGTGCCAGCGGACCCGATCACGAGCAGTACTTC. Protein product: CASGPDHEQYF.

This chain joins TRBV28 and TRBJ2-3; D remains unclear. CDR3 size: 16 residues. V was cut by 2 bases and J by 2 bases, with 14 bases left in between. Per germline, CDR1 MDHEN and CDR2 SYDVKM. This CDR3 is CASSLPLDLSTDTQYF. CDR3 DNA: TGTGCCAGCAGTTTACCCCTAGACCTATCCACAGATACGCAGTATTTT.

The sample holds many counts of this clonotype. This sequence joins TRBV24-1 and TRBJ2-3, with TRBD1 matching over 12 bases. The CDR3 is 14 amino acids. V trimming: 9 bases; J trimming: 4 bases; junction bases outside the gene matches: 4. Germline values: CDR1 KGHDR, CDR2 SFDVKD. CDR3 sequence (DNA): TGTGCCACCGGGGGACAGGGGGCGTCAGATACGCAGTATTTT. It codes for CATGGQGASDTQYF.

The sample holds many counts of this clonotype. The chain uses TRBV27 and TRBJ1-2; TRBD1 aligns across 7 bases. CDR1 and CDR2 (germline): MNHEY, SMNVEV (reference sequence). The J segment lost 4 bases and the V segment lost 5 bases, leaving 10 bases of the junction unmatched. The CDR3 runs 15 residues. The CDR3 bases are TGTGCCAGCAGTCACCAGACAGGGATTAGCTATGGCTACACCTTC. Encoded protein: CASSHQTGISYGYTF.

This clonotype showed up many times. The rearrangement links TRBV5-1 to TRBJ2-5; D ambiguous. Germline V gene sequence: CDR1 SGHRS, CDR2 YFSETQ. The CDR3 runs 12 residues. V lost 6 bases, J lost 2 bases, and 8 bases lay in between. CDR3 sequence reads: CASNDRQETQYF. The DNA for the CDR3 is TGCGCCAGCAACGACCGTCAAGAGACCCAGTACTTC. The whole variable domain, filled in from reference TRBV5-1 and TRBJ2-5, reads KAGVTQTPRYLIKTRGQQVTLSCSPISGHRSVSWYQQTPGQGLQFLFEYFSETQRNKGNFPGRFSGRQFSNSRSEMNVSTLELGDSALYLCASNDRQETQYFGPGTRLLVL.

The chain carries TRBV20-1 and TRBJ2-1; 13 bases are shared with TRBD2. This CDR3 spans 14 amino acids. Germline CDR1 DFQATT, CDR2 SNEGSKA (reference sequence). CDR3 sequence reads: CSTLAGGTWNEQFF. Here the CDR3 DNA reads TGCAGCACACTAGCGGGAGGGACATGGAATGAGCAGTTCTTC.

V usage is TRBV28 and J usage is TRBJ2-7, with 13 bases matching TRBD2. Germline trimming cut 6 bases from V and 7 bases from J; bases unmatched to any gene: 18. This CDR3 is 18 amino acids long. Germline-derived CDR1 and CDR2 are MDHEN and SYDVKM. The CDR3: CASSRTPGLAGLRMEQYF. CDR3 sequence (DNA): TGTGCCAGCAGCAGAACCCCGGGACTAGCGGGACTCCGTATGGAGCAGTACTTC.

A note on this clonotype: Given a much more abundant clone one base away, this may be a read error. V and J are TRBV4-3 and TRBJ1-2; no firm D call. The CDR3 runs to 13 residues. V lost 4 bases and J 8 bases, leaving 14 bases between the germline ends. Germline-derived CDR1 and CDR2 are LGHNA and YSLEER. The CDR3 is CASSREGKLGYTF. CDR3 nucleotides: TGCGCCAGCAGCCGAGAAGGGAAGTTGGGCTACACCTTC.